This T cell receptor (beta chain) was obtained from a study of T cell changes during pregnancy in multiple sclerosis. Produced via immunoSEQ multiplex PCR; TCRdb's table is partial and in-frame only. The repertoire has around 130,000 clones, around 97% of them found once; the top ten carry around 0.4%. Germline V gene lookup returns CDR1 SNHLY and CDR2 FYNNEI. The ends lost 4 bases at V and 0 bases at J; junction bases unmatched: 0. The CDR3 consists of 15 residues. This specimen consisted of peripheral blood, obtained after pregnancy. The rearrangement links TRBV2 to TRBJ2-1, with 10 positions matching TRBD2. The TCR comes from a female donor with multiple sclerosis, enrolled in a pregnancy study. CDR3: CASSGTSGSYNEQFF. For the CDR3, the DNA is TGTGCCAGCAGTGGGACTAGCGGCTCCTACAATGAGCAGTTCTTC.